Included here is one T cell receptor (beta chain) sequence, with context. The data belong to a study of blood T cell repertoires in COVID-19. Study overall: Sample material is recorded as cDNA or gDNA derived from T cells, B-cell-depleted T cells, or PBMCs.

Germline V lookup: CDR1 SEHNR, CDR2 FQNEAQ (reference sequence). The CDR3 loop spans 14 amino acids. The V end was cut by 3 bases, the J end by 5 bases, with 13 bases between. Profiled with immunoSEQ multiplex PCR; TCRdb holds only in-frame clones, not every one. The data show around 330,000 clones, 88% seen once. Patients in Seattle were enrolled during active infection, then followed longitudinally. Material for sequencing was peripheral blood. The clonotype originates from a woman under 40 with COVID-19, enrolled during active disease. The V and J genes are TRBV7-9 and TRBJ1-1; tentative D call: TRBD1 (5 bases). The CDR3 loop reads CASSFLSGGTEAFF. CDR3 nucleotide sequence: TGTGCCAGCAGCTTCCTCTCGGGGGGGACTGAAGCTTTCTTT.